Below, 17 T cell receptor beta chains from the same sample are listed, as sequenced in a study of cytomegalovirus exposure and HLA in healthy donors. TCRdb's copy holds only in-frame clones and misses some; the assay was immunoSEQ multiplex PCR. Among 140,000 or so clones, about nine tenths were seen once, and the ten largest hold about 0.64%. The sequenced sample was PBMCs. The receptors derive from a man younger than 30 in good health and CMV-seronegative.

The CDR3 DNA is TGCGCCAGCAGCCAATTCAAGACTAGCGGGAGGGGAGGCGCCATGGAGACCCAGTACTTC. This sequence encodes CASSQFKTSGRGGAMETQYF. The chain has TRBV4-3 and TRBJ2-5; TRBD2 matches 14 bases. The CDR3 sequence is 20 residues long. With 2 bases clipped from V and 5 bases from J, the junction kept 16 bases outside the gene matches. Germline lookup yields CDR1 LGHNA and CDR2 YSLEER.

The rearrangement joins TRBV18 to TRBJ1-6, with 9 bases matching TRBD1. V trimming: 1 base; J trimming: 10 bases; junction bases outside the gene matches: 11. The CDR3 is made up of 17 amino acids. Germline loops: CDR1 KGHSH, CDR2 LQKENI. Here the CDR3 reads CASSPRGMTGGGSPLHF. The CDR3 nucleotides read TGTGCCAGCTCACCACGCGGAATGACAGGGGGTGGATCACCCCTCCACTTT. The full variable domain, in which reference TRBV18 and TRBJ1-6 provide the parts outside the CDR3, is NAGVMQNPRHLVRRRGQEARLRCSPMKGHSHVYWYRQLPEEGLKFMVYLQKENIIDESGMPKERFSAEFPKEGPSILRIQQVVRGDSAAYFCASSPRGMTGGGSPLHFGNGTRLTVT.

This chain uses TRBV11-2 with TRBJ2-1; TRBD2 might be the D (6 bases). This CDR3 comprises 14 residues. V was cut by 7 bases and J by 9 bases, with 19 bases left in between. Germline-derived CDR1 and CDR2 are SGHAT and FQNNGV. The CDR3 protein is CASKRLVRDVEQFF. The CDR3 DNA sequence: TGTGCCAGCAAAAGACTAGTCCGAGACGTTGAGCAGTTCTTC.

For the CDR3, the DNA is TGTGCCAGCAGCGCGGGCCGGGTACTCCTCACAGATACGCAGTATTTT. Translated: CASSAGRVLLTDTQYF. This chain uses TRBV5-6 with TRBJ2-3, with D perhaps TRBD2 (5 bases). Germline V lookup: CDR1 SGHDT, CDR2 YYEEEE. The V end was cut by 4 bases, the J end by 2 bases, with 17 bases between. The CDR3 is made up of 16 amino acids. Full variable domain (rest looked up from reference TRBV5-6 and TRBJ2-3): DAGVTQSPTHLIKTRGQQVTLRCSPKSGHDTVSWYQQALGQGPQFIFQYYEEEERQRGNFPDRFSGHQFPNYSSELNVNALLLGDSALYLCASSAGRVLLTDTQYFGPGTRLTVL.

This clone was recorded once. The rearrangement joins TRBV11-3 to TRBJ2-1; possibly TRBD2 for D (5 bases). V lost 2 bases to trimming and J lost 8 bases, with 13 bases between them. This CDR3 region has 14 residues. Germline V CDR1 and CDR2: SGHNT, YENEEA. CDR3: CASSLLAGSDEQFF. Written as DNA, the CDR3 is TGTGCCAGCAGCTTACTGGCGGGCTCGGATGAGCAGTTCTTC.

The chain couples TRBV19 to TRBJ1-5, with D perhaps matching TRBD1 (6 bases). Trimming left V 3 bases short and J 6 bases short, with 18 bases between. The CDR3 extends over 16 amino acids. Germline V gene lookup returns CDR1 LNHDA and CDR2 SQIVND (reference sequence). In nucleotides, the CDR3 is TGTGCCAGTAGTATTACAGGGAACTTGATAGTTCAGCCCCAGCATTTT. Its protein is CASSITGNLIVQPQHF.

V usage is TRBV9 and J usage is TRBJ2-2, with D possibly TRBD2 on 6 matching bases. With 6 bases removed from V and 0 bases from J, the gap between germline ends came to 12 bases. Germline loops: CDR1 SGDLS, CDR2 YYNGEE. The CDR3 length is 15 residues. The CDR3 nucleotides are TGTGCCAGCAATCCCAGCGGGTCGAACACCGGGGAGCTGTTTTTT. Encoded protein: CASNPSGSNTGELFF.

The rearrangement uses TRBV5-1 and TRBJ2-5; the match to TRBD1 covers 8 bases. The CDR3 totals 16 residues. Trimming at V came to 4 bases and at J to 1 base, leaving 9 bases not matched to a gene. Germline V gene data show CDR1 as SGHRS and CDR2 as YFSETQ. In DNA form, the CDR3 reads TGCGCCAGCAGCCCAAAGACAGGGGCGATCCAAGAGACCCAGTACTTC. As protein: CASSPKTGAIQETQYF.

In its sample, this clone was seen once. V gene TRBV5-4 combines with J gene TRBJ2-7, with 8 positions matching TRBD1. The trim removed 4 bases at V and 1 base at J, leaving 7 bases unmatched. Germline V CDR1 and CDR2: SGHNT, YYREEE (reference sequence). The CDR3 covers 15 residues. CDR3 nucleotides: TGTGCCAGCAGCCGCCGGGACAGGCATTCCTACGAGCAGTACTTC. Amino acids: CASSRRDRHSYEQYF.

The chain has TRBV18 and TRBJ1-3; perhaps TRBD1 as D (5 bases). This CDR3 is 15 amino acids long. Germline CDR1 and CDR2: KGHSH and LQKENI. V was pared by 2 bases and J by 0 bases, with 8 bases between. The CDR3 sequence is CASSPRQSSGNTIYF. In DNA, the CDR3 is TGTGCCAGCTCACCAAGACAGAGCTCTGGAAACACCATATATTTT.

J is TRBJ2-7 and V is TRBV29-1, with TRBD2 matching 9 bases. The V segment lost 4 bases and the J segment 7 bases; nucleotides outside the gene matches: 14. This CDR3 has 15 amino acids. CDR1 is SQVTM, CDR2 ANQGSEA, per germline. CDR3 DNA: TGCAGCGTTGCAGGTGCGGGGGGGCCGCCAAGGGAGCAGTACTTC. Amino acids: CSVAGAGGPPREQYF.

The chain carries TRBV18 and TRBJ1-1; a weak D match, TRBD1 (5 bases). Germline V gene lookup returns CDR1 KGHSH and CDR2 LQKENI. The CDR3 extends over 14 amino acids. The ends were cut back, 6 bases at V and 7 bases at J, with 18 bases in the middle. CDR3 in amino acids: CASSLSRTLNEAFF. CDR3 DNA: TGTGCCAGCTCCCTGTCCCGGACACTTAATGAAGCTTTCTTT.

This chain's CDR3 is CASSIWPSPDRGDEQYF. The DNA of the CDR3 is TGTGCCAGTAGTATATGGCCCTCCCCGGACAGGGGCGACGAGCAGTACTTC. The chain uses TRBV19 and TRBJ2-7; 9 bases are a match to TRBD1. Trimming at V came to 2 bases and at J to 5 bases, leaving 13 bases not matched to a gene. The germline V gene has CDR1 LNHDA and CDR2 SQIVND (reference sequence). The CDR3 has 17 residues. The whole variable domain, remainder taken from reference TRBV19 and TRBJ2-7, is DGGITQSPKYLFRKEGQNVTLSCEQNLNHDAMYWYRQDPGQGLRLIYYSQIVNDFQKGDIAEGYSVSREKKESFPLTVTSAQKNPTAFYLCASSIWPSPDRGDEQYFGPGTRLTVT.

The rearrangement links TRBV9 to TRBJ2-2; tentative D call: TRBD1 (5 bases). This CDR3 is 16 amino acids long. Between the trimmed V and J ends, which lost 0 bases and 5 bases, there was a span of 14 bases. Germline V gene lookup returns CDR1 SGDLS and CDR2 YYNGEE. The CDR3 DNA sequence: TGTGCCAGCAGCGTAGTTCCTACAGGCGGAACCGGGGAGCTGTTTTTT. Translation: CASSVVPTGGTGELFF.

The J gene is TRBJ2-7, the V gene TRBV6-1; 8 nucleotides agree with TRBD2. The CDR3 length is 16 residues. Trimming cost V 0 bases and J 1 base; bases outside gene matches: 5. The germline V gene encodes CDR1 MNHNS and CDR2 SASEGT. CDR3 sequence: CASSEARVAGSYEQYV. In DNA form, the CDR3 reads TGTGCCAGCAGTGAAGCTCGGGTAGCGGGATCCTACGAGCAGTACGTC.

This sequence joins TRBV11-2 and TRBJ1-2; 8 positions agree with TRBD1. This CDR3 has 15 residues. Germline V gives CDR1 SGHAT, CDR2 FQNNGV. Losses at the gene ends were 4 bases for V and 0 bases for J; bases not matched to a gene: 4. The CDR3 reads CASSSDRGSNYGYTF. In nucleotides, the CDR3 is TGTGCCAGCAGCTCTGACAGGGGATCTAACTATGGCTACACCTTC.

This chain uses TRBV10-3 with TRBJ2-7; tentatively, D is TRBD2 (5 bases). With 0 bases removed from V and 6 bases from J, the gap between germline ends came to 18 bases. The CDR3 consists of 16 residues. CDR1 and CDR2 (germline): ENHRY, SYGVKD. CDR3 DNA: TGTGCCATCAGTGAGTCCCGGGGTCTTGGGGATATCGAGCAGTACTTC. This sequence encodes CAISESRGLGDIEQYF.